This T cell receptor beta chain was sequenced for a study of shared T cell receptors in the human thymus. Using immunoSEQ multiplex PCR, the repertoire was profiled, and TCRdb retains in-frame clones only, with some absent. The sample has 500,000 to 550,000 clones; around 78% are singletons. V was cut by 5 bases and J by 0 bases, with 14 bases left in between. CDR1 is SGHNT and CDR2 is YYREEE in the germline V gene (reference sequence). This CDR3 region has 15 residues. These records were also assigned to another study, of human thymus T cells. That work states: During corrective heart surgery, resections were taken, and the thymus tissue came from them.

The origin of this receptor is a boy under three years old with a congenital heart defect. Sequenced: thymocytes. This sequence joins TRBV5-4 and TRBJ1-1; D not certain. DNA of the CDR3: TGTGCCAGCAGTCTTCCGGAGGGATTGAACACTGAAGCTTTCTTT. It specifies CASSLPEGLNTEAFF.